This entry lists 4 T cell receptor beta chains sequenced from one sample in a study of cytomegalovirus exposure and HLA in healthy donors (TCRdb year 2017). Libraries were constructed by the immunoSEQ multiplex PCR assay. The multiplex PCR relied on a mix of 60 forward primers for TCR Vbeta segments and 13 reverse primers for TCR Jbeta segments. As stored in TCRdb, this immuneACCESS dataset retains in-frame rearrangements with V and J assigned. A fraction of the clones does not appear; measured against another copy, unresolved V genes explain less than half of the discrepancy, and the remainder lacks a known reason. This sample holds some 63,000 clones; around 80% were observed only once. Jointly, the top ten make up roughly 3.5% of the sample. Sequencing input: PBMCs. These receptors were taken from a middle-aged woman in good health and CMV-seronegative.

This clone was seen more than once but under ten times. The chain is built from TRBV4-2 and TRBJ2-2; 10 bases are a match to TRBD2. Germline CDR1 is LGHNA and CDR2 is YNFKEQ. The V segment lost 1 base and the J segment 1 base; nucleotides outside the gene matches: 0. The CDR3 sequence is 16 residues long. The CDR3 sequence is CASSQVAGGNTGELFF. The DNA of the CDR3 is TGTGCCAGCAGCCAAGTAGCGGGAGGGAACACCGGGGAGCTGTTTTTT.

The V call is TRBV27, the J call TRBJ2-3; 7 bases match TRBD1. The CDR3 has 14 amino acids. V lost 3 bases to trimming and J lost 5 bases; unmatched junction nucleotides: 5. The V gene's germline CDR1 is MNHEY and CDR2 SMNVEV (reference sequence). The CDR3 is CASSFRQGLDTQYF. In DNA, the CDR3 is TGTGCCAGCAGTTTTAGACAGGGATTAGATACGCAGTATTTT.

This chain connects TRBV11-3 to TRBJ2-3; D is uncertain. The CDR3 runs 17 residues. V was shortened by 3 bases and J by 0 bases, with 16 bases between the two germline ends. Looked up from germline, CDR1 is SGHNT and CDR2 is YENEEA. CDR3 sequence (DNA): TGTGCCAGCAGCTTTCATTTGGAGATTACTAGCACAGATACGCAGTATTTT. Its protein product is CASSFHLEITSTDTQYF.

Remarks on this clone: The junction and the germline gene differ at one end; a read error may be behind it. The rearrangement uses TRBV7-9 and TRBJ2-7; D is ambiguous. From germline, CDR1 is SEHNR and CDR2 FQNEAQ (reference sequence). The CDR3 has 13 residues. Here the CDR3 reads CSSSSPSSYEQYF. The CDR3 DNA sequence: TGTTCCAGCAGCTCCCCGAGCTCCTACGAGCAGTACTTC. The full variable domain, in which reference TRBV7-9 and TRBJ2-7 provide the parts outside the CDR3, is DTGVSQNPRHKITKRGQNVTFRCDPISEHNRLYWYRQTLGQGPEFLTYFQNEAQLEKSRLLSDRFSAERPKGSFSTLEIQRTEQGDSAMYLCSSSSPSSYEQYFGPGTRLTVT.